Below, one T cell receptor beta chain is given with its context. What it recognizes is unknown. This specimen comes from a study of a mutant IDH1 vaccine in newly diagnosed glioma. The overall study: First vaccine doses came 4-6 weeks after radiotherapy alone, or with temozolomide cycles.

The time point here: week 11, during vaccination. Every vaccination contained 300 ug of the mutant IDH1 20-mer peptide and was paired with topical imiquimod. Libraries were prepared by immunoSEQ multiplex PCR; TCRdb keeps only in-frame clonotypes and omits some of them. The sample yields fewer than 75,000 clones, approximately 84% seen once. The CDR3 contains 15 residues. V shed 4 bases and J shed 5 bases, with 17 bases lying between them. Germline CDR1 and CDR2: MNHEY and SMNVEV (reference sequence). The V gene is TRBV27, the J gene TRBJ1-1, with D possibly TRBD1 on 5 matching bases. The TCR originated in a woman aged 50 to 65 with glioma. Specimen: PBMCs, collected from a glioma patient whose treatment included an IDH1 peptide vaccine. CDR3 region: CASSWWGTDGTEAFF. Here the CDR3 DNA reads TGTGCCAGCAGTTGGTGGGGGACGGATGGTACTGAAGCTTTCTTT.